A single sample is the source of the 20 T cell receptor beta chains below, sequenced in a study of OX40 agonist ivuxolimab in advanced cancers. Libraries were prepared through the immunoSEQ multiplex PCR assay. Entries here come from immuneACCESS through TCRdb and include only in-frame sequences with V and J called. Some clones fail to appear in such tables; in the studies checked, an unresolved V gene covers under half of the shortfall, and the cause of the remainder is unknown. The sample data list roughly 70,000 clones, and roughly 85% of these were observed just once. The ten largest account for about 0.76% of the sample. This specimen was CD4+ or CD8+ T cells sorted from blood, taken in a trial of the OX40 agonist ivuxolimab. The receptor set was obtained from an adult with an advanced solid tumor such as melanoma, head and neck, liver or kidney cancer.

This chain uses TRBV7-8 with TRBJ2-7, with D hard to call. This CDR3 spans 13 amino acids. Germline V gene data show CDR1 as SGHVS and CDR2 as FQNEAQ. Trimming cost V 5 bases and J 1 base, with 9 bases left between them. The DNA for the CDR3 is TGTGCCAGCAGCCCTCGGATTTCCTACGAGCAGTACTTC. It yields the protein CASSPRISYEQYF.

The chain carries TRBV7-3 and TRBJ2-1; TRBD2 aligns across 12 bases. This CDR3 is 18 amino acids long. With 1 base clipped from V and 8 bases from J, the junction kept 12 bases outside the gene matches. The germline V gene encodes CDR1 SGHTA and CDR2 FQGTGA. The CDR3 DNA is TGTGCCAGCAGCTTAAACCCCCTGACTAGCGGGAGCGGCCATGAGCAGTTCTTC. Amino acids: CASSLNPLTSGSGHEQFF. The whole variable domain, remainder taken from reference TRBV7-3 and TRBJ2-1, is GAGVSQTPSNKVTEKGKYVELRCDPISGHTALYWYRQSLGQGPEFLIYFQGTGAADDSGLPNDRFFAVRPEGSVSTLKIQRTERGDSAVYLCASSLNPLTSGSGHEQFFGPGTRLTVL.

This clone was seen just once. The gene calls are TRBV6-5 and TRBJ1-3, with 7 positions matching TRBD1. Germline-derived CDR1 and CDR2 are MNHEY and SVGAGI. The V segment lost 8 bases and the J segment 4 bases; nucleotides outside the gene matches: 11. The CDR3 runs 15 residues. CDR3 DNA sequence: TGTGCCAGCCTCGACAGGGTCGGTCCCGGAAACACCATATATTTT. It translates to CASLDRVGPGNTIYF.

The chain is built from TRBV11-3 and TRBJ1-1; D is ambiguous. The CDR3 runs to 13 residues. Between the trimmed V and J ends, which lost 5 bases and 4 bases, there was a span of 11 bases. Germline CDR1 reads SGHNT; CDR2 reads YENEEA. The CDR3 protein is CASSPGWSTEAFF. CDR3 sequence (DNA): TGTGCCAGCAGCCCAGGTTGGTCCACTGAAGCTTTCTTT.

The chain employs TRBV27 and TRBJ2-1; possibly TRBD1 or TRBD2 for D (5 bases each). Germline values: CDR1 MNHEY, CDR2 SMNVEV (reference sequence). V was pared by 3 bases and J by 4 bases, with 13 bases between. CDR3 length: 15 amino acids. The CDR3 DNA reads as TGTGCCAGCAGTTTCAAAGGGACGGCATACAATGAGCAGTTCTTC. Protein: CASSFKGTAYNEQFF.

The V and J genes are TRBV11-3 and TRBJ2-3; D not certain. CDR3 length equals 15 residues. Looked up from germline, CDR1 is SGHNT and CDR2 is YENEEA. V dropped 1 base and J dropped 1 base, with 9 bases sitting between them. The CDR3 DNA is TGTGCCAGCAGCTTAGGGCATGGTGGCACAGATACGCAGTATTTT. Translating gives CASSLGHGGTDTQYF.

This clone has just a few counts. V usage is TRBV11-2 and J usage is TRBJ1-6; D remains ambiguous. Per germline, CDR1 SGHAT and CDR2 FQNNGV. This CDR3 is built from 13 residues. V dropped 2 bases and J dropped 9 bases, with 8 bases sitting between them. In DNA, the CDR3 is TGTGCCAGCAGCTTAACGTGGGGTTCACCCCTCCACTTT. Its translation is CASSLTWGSPLHF.

This clone was picked up one time. This chain joins TRBV6-1 and TRBJ2-6; D gene uncertain. CDR1 is MNHNS and CDR2 is SASEGT in the germline V gene. Trimming took 1 base from V and 2 from J, leaving 6 bases between them. This CDR3 region has 15 residues. This CDR3 is CASSEVGAGANVLTF. As DNA, the CDR3 is TGTGCCAGCAGTGAAGTCGGTGCTGGGGCCAACGTCCTGACTTTC.

This clone occurred a few times. V is TRBV2 and J is TRBJ1-4, with TRBD1 matching over 8 bases. CDR1 and CDR2 (germline): SNHLY, FYNNEI. The V and J ends lost 7 bases and 9 bases, in that order; junction bases with no gene match: 7. This CDR3 has 13 residues. CDR3 loop: CASTQDREKKLFF. The CDR3, as DNA: TGTGCCAGCACTCAGGACAGGGAGAAAAAACTGTTTTTT. Combining the CDR3 with reference TRBV2 and TRBJ1-4 gives the whole variable domain EPEVTQTPSHQVTQMGQEVILRCVPISNHLYFYWYRQILGQKVEFLVSFYNNEISEKSEIFDDQFSVERPDGSNFTLKIRSTKLEDSAMYFCASTQDREKKLFFGSGTQLSVL.

The rearrangement links TRBV5-4 to TRBJ1-6; D perhaps matches TRBD1 (5 bases). The CDR3 spans 15 residues. CDR1 and CDR2 (germline): SGHNT, YYREEE (reference sequence). V was trimmed by 3 bases and J by 6 bases, leaving 13 bases between them. The CDR3 loop is CASSSGGEGNSPLHF. CDR3 coding DNA: TGTGCCAGCAGCTCGGGGGGGGAAGGTAATTCACCCCTCCACTTT.

The V and J genes are TRBV12-2 and TRBJ2-7; the D segment call TRBD2 is taken from the table without a DNA check. TRBV12-2 is classified as a pseudogene. The CDR3 is made up of 12 amino acids. The CDR3 sequence: CASRPQRDEQYF. As DNA, the CDR3 is TGTGCAAGTCGCCCCCAAAGAGACGAGCAGTACTTC.

The chain has TRBV7-9 and TRBJ2-3; 9 positions agree with TRBD1. The junction had 10 bases not matched to a gene; V was cut back by 8 bases and J by 4 bases. CDR3 length: 15 residues. In germline, CDR1 is SEHNR, CDR2 FQNEAQ (reference sequence). The CDR3 nucleotides are TGTGCCAGCGGTACAGGGACAGGGAGAGCAGATACGCAGTATTTT. This sequence encodes CASGTGTGRADTQYF.

The genes are TRBV2 and TRBJ1-1; D may be TRBD1 (6 bases). V was pared by 7 bases and J by 3 bases, with 15 bases between. Germline CDR1 SNHLY, CDR2 FYNNEI. The CDR3 has 14 residues. The CDR3 region is CASKLTSGDTEAFF. The CDR3 DNA reads TGTGCCAGCAAACTAACCTCAGGGGACACTGAAGCTTTCTTT.

This clone has only one observation. The gene calls are TRBV5-1 and TRBJ1-3; D may be TRBD1 (5 bases). V was trimmed by 1 base and J by 4 bases, leaving 9 bases between them. The CDR3 totals 14 residues. Germline V gene data show CDR1 as SGHRS and CDR2 as YFSETQ. CDR3 region: CASSLLGGGNTIYF. In nucleotides, the CDR3 is TGCGCCAGCAGCTTGCTGGGGGGAGGAAACACCATATATTTT.

The chain couples TRBV7-7 to TRBJ2-5, with 7 bases aligning to TRBD2. V lost 4 bases to trimming and J lost 5 bases; unmatched junction nucleotides: 10. This CDR3 is built from 15 residues. CDR1 SSHAT and CDR2 FNYEAQ come from the germline V gene (reference sequence). CDR3 in DNA: TGTGCCAGCAGCTCTACCGGGACTACGGAGGAGACCCAGTACTTC. It specifies CASSSTGTTEETQYF.

For the CDR3, the DNA is TGTGCCAGCAGCCCCGGCACCGGGGAGCTGTTTTTT. Protein sequence: CASSPGTGELFF. The chain employs TRBV5-4 and TRBJ2-2; D unresolved. Germline values: CDR1 SGHNT, CDR2 YYREEE (reference sequence). The V and J ends lost 4 bases and 4 bases respectively, with 5 bases between them. The length of the CDR3 is 12 residues.

This CDR3 reads CASSGLRLASETQYF. The CDR3 DNA is TGTGCCAGCAGCGGCCTGCGGTTGGCCTCAGAGACCCAGTACTTC. The chain is built from TRBV6-5 and TRBJ2-5; D not certain. Per germline, CDR1 MNHEY and CDR2 SVGAGI. Trimming stripped 6 bases from V and 4 bases from J, with 18 bases between. The CDR3 totals 15 residues.

The J gene is TRBJ1-1, the V gene TRBV5-1; TRBD1 is a possible D gene (6 bases). This CDR3 region has 14 residues. CDR1 and CDR2 (germline): SGHRS, YFSETQ. Trimming pared 8 bases from V and 1 base from J, leaving 15 bases between. This CDR3 is CASSITQGNTEAFF. DNA for the CDR3: TGCGCCAGTTCAATTACACAGGGGAACACTGAAGCTTTCTTT.

The chain joins TRBV4-2 to TRBJ2-7, with 7 positions matching TRBD2. CDR1 is LGHNA and CDR2 is YNFKEQ in the germline V gene. Trimming at V came to 3 bases and at J to 2 bases, leaving 10 bases not matched to a gene. This CDR3 region has 16 residues. CDR3 residues: CASSHFLSGSTYEQYF. Written as DNA, the CDR3 is TGTGCCAGCAGCCATTTTCTTAGCGGGTCCACCTACGAGCAGTACTTC.

The chain is built from TRBV6-5 and TRBJ1-1, with D uncertain. The CDR3 consists of 12 residues. Trimming shortened V by 6 bases and J by 4 bases, and 9 bases separated the two germline ends. CDR1 and CDR2 (germline): MNHEY, SVGAGI. CDR3 coding DNA: TGTGCCAGCAGCGCCGTCGGCACTGAAGCTTTCTTT. This encodes CASSAVGTEAFF.